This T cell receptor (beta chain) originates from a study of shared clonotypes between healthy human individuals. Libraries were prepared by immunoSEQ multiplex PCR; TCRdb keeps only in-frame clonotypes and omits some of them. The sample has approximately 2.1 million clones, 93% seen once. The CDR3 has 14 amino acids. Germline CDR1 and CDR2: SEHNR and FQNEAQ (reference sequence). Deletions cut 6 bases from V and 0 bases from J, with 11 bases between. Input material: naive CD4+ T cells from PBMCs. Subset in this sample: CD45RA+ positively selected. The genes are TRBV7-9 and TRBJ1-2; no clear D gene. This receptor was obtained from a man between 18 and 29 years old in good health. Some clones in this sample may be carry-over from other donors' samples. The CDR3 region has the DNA TGTGCCAGCAGTGAGGGAACGGCTAACTATGGCTACACCTTC. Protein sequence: CASSEGTANYGYTF.